This TCR beta chain was obtained from a study of T-cell memory formation after mild COVID-19. The study, taken as a whole, reports: Shrinking CD4+ clones resided mostly in CM and EM, and CD8+ ones in EMRA.

V was pared by 0 bases and J by 6 bases, with 12 bases between. CDR1 is SGHRS, CDR2 YFSETQ, per germline. There are 14 residues in the CDR3. TCRdb used MiXCR to reprocess the 5' RACE reads, holding one entry per CDR3 protein. The sample records approximately 44,000 distinct CDR3 sequences, less than 7.5% being singletons. Comment on this clonotype: Antigen specificity is unknown.

The sequence came from a man aged 18 to 30 who had mild COVID-19 (a few samples of this study predate the infection). Cell type and time point are not known. The rearrangement links TRBV5-1 to TRBJ1-2; D possibly corresponds to TRBD1 (5 bases). The sequenced sample consisted of PBMCs or a T cell subset sorted from them (not recorded which). CDR3 amino acids: CASSLDRGGDGYTF. For the CDR3, the DNA is TGCGCCAGCAGCTTGGATCGGGGCGGGGATGGCTACACCTTC.